Described below is a single T cell receptor (beta chain) sequence and its context. Its target is unknown. Germline V gives CDR1 MGHRA, CDR2 YSYEKL. The CDR3 extends over 14 amino acids. Trimming removed 2 bases from V and 7 bases from J, with 14 bases in between. This entry belongs to a study of cytomegalovirus exposure and HLA in healthy donors. Whole-study findings and limits: Earlier results showed most TCR beta V segments being productive about 90% or about 30% of the time.

The PCR was carried out with 60 Vbeta primers and 13 Jbeta primers. Assay used: immunoSEQ multiplex PCR; TCRdb lists only in-frame clones, some missing. The data contain about 180,000 clones, 70% to 85% of them singletons. Nominal health characterized the donors when sampled, though unrecorded immune exposures were likely. The sample taken for sequencing was PBMCs. This receptor was identified in a human donor in good health. The V and J genes are TRBV4-1 and TRBJ1-1; D remains unclear. CDR3 region: CASSQRQEAGEAFF. DNA of the CDR3: TGCGCCAGCAGCCAAAGGCAGGAGGCCGGTGAAGCTTTCTTT.